This T cell receptor (beta chain) is from a study of radiotherapy plus CTLA-4 blockade in lung cancer. Overall study context: With 31% of patients having disease control, objective responses were seen in roughly 18%.

Study-level findings and limits: Tumor-derived TCR clones expanded in blood after radiotherapy plus ipilimumab.

Focal radiation was given together with CTLA-4 blockade (ipilimumab) to patients with chemo-refractory metastatic non-small-cell lung cancer. Repertoires were generated with immunoSEQ multiplex PCR, while TCRdb's copy carries only in-frame clones and drops some. The sample records about 14,000 clones, about 89% being singletons. Germline V CDR1 and CDR2: MNHNY, SVGAGI (reference sequence). The CDR3 is 16 amino acids. The V and J ends lost 1 base and 4 bases respectively, with 14 bases between them. Notes on this clone: Its antigen is still unknown.

This chain links TRBV6-6 with TRBJ1-5; D may be TRBD1 (6 bases). The sequence derives from a human donor with non-small cell lung cancer that progressed on radiotherapy plus ipilimumab. Some clones in this sample may be carry-over from other donors' samples. Source: peripheral blood, taken from a patient treated with radiotherapy plus ipilimumab. CDR3 sequence reads: CASSYFSSQGNQPQHF. CDR3 bases: TGTGCCAGCAGTTACTTCTCAAGTCAGGGGAATCAGCCCCAGCATTTT.